This TCR beta chain is drawn from a study of blood T cells in healthy people across ages. It was with a sample-barcoded 5' primer and a J-beta primer mix that a second PCR of roughly 7 to 12 cycles was run. The authors tagged each cDNA molecule using a template-switch adaptor with 12 random nucleotides. TCRdb reprocessed the 5' RACE reads with MiXCR, giving one entry per CDR3 protein. The table includes about 1.6 million distinct CDR3 sequences, about 32% detected once. Trimming removed 4 bases from V and 2 bases from J, with 12 bases in between. Looked up from germline, CDR1 is SGHTA and CDR2 is FQGTGA. CDR3 length: 15 amino acids.

This TCR derives from a woman under 40 in good health. The sequenced sample consisted of blood. This chain joins TRBV7-3 and TRBJ2-1, with D perhaps matching TRBD2 (6 bases). CDR3 bases: TGTGCCAGCAGCTCGCGCGCTAGCGCCTACAATGAGCAGTTCTTC. Translation gives CASSSRASAYNEQFF.